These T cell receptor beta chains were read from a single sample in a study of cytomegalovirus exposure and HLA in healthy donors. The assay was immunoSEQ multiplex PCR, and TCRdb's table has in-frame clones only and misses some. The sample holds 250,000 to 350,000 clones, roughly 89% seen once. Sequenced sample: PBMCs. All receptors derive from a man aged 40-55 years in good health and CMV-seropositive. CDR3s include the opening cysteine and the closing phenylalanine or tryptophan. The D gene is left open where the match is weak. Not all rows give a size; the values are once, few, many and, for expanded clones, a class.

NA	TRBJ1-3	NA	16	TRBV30	CAWSEWAKGAGNTIYF	TGTGCCTGGAGTGAGTGGGCAAAAGGGGCTGGAAACACCATATATTTT
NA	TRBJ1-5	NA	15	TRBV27	CASSLADSSNQPQHF	TGTGCCAGCAGTTTAGCGGACAGTAGCAATCAGCCCCAGCATTTT
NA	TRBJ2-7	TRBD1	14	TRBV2	CASSAVDRGLEQYF	TGTGCCAGCAGTGCTGTGGACAGGGGCCTCGAGCAGTACTTC
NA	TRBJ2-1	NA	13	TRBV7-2	CASSLTRSTEQFF	TGTGCCAGCAGCCTAACCCGAAGTACTGAGCAGTTCTTC
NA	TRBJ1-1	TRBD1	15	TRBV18	CASSPSTGTNTEAFF	TGTGCCAGCTCACCATCGACAGGGACGAACACTGAAGCTTTCTTT
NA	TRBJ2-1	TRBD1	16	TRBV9	CASSLRQGSSYNEQFF	TGTGCCAGCAGCCTTCGACAGGGAAGCTCCTACAATGAGCAGTTCTTC
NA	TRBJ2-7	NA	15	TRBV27	CASSFSRVSSYEQYF	TGTGCCAGCAGTTTTTCGAGGGTGAGCTCCTACGAGCAGTACTTC
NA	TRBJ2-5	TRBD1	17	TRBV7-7	CASSLAGPGGLQETQYF	TGTGCTAGCAGCTTAGCCGGGCCAGGGGGCCTCCAAGAGACCCAGTACTTC
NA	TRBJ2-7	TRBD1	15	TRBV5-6	CASSFRQGASSEQYF	TGTGCCAGCAGCTTCAGACAGGGGGCATCGAGCGAGCAGTACTTC
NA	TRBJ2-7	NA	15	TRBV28	CASNSGASDGYEQYF	TGTGCCAGCAATAGTGGGGCTAGTGACGGCTACGAGCAGTACTTC
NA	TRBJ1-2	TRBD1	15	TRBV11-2	CASSLVGTGNYGYTF	TGTGCCAGCAGCTTAGTTGGGACAGGGAACTATGGCTACACCTTC
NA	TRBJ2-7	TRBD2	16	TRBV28	CASTPGGLAGGYEQYF	TGTGCCAGCACCCCGGGTGGGCTAGCGGGAGGCTACGAGCAGTACTTC
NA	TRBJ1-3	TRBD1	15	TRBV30	CAWSVGQGGGNTIYF	TGTGCCTGGAGTGTAGGACAGGGCGGCGGAAACACCATATATTTT
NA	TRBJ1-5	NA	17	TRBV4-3	CASSQAVGVGGNQPQHF	TGCGCCAGCAGCCAGGCGGTGGGTGTAGGTGGCAATCAGCCCCAGCATTTT
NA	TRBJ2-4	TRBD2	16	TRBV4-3	CASSQSLAGEGDIQYF	TGCGCCAGCAGCCAAAGTCTAGCGGGAGAAGGGGACATTCAGTACTTC
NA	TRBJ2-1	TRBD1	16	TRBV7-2	CASSFGQGNPYNEQFF	TGTGCCAGCAGCTTCGGACAGGGAAACCCCTACAATGAGCAGTTCTTC
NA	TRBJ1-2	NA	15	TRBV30	CAWSVSGSANYGYTF	TGTGCCTGGAGTGTGAGCGGCAGTGCTAACTATGGCTACACCTTC
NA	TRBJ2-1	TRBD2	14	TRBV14	CASSFGLAGERQFF	TGTGCCAGCAGCTTCGGACTAGCGGGAGAAAGGCAGTTCTTC
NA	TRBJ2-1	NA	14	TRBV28	CASSSPHSYNEQFF	TGTGCCAGCAGTTCCCCCCACTCCTACAATGAGCAGTTCTTC
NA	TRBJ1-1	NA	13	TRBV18	CASSPGRNTEAFF	TGTGCCAGCTCACCAGGGAGGAACACTGAAGCTTTCTTT
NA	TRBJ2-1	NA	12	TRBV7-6	CASSLTSNEQFF	TGTGCCAGCAGCTTAACTAGCAATGAGCAGTTCTTC
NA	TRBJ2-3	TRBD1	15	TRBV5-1	CASSLAGTGVDTQYF	TGCGCCAGCAGCTTGGCCGGGACAGGAGTAGATACGCAGTATTTT
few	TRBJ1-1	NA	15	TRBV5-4	CASSLVRGGDTEAFF	TGTGCCAGCAGCTTGGTCCGGGGAGGAGACACTGAAGCTTTCTTT
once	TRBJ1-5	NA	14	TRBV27	CASSPYPGDQPQHF	TGTGCCAGCAGCCCCTATCCGGGGGATCAGCCCCAGCATTTT